This T cell receptor beta chain was documented in a study of monozygotic twins with inflammatory bowel disease. Study conclusions and caveats: Repertoire similarity did not differ between concordant and discordant twins, perhaps due to limited power.

The length of the CDR3 is 15 residues. Germline V CDR1 and CDR2: SGHRS, YFSETQ. Incorporation of UMIs carrying a 6-nucleotide sample barcode was performed by template switching. After re-calling the 5' RACE reads, TCRdb lists one entry per CDR3 protein, DNA absent. The listing records about 450,000 distinct CDR3 sequences. Details on this clonotype: Its antigen remains unknown.

The receptor's source is a human donor with ulcerative colitis or Crohn's disease, or a healthy co-twin of an affected twin (not recorded which). The genes are TRBV5-1 and TRBJ2-5; TCRdb's D call of TRBD2 is untestable without DNA. Sequencing was carried out using blood. The CDR3 reads CASSSLAGGSETQYF.